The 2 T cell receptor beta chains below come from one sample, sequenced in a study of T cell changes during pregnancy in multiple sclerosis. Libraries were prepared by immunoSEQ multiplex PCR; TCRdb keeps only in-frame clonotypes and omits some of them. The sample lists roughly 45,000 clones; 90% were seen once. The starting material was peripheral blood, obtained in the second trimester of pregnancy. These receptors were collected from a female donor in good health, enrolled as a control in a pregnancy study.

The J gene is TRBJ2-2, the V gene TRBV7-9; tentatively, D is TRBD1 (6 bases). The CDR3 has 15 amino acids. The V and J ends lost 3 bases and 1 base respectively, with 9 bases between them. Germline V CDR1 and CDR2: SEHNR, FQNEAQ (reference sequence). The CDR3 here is CASSLGARNTGELFF. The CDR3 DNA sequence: TGTGCCAGCAGCTTGGGGGCGCGGAACACCGGGGAGCTGTTTTTT.

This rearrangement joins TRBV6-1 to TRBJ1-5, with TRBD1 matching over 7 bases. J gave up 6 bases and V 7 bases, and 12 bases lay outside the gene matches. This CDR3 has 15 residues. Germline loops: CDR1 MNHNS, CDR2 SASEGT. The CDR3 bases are TGTGCCAGCAACGGTTTACAGGGGACGGGTCAGCCCCAGCATTTT. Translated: CASNGLQGTGQPQHF.